These 10 T cell receptor beta chains share one sample of origin, sequenced in a study of radiotherapy plus CTLA-4 blockade in lung cancer. Assay: immunoSEQ multiplex PCR; the TCRdb copy retains only in-frame clones and omits some. The sample yields some 110,000 clones, approximately 80% seen once. The source material was peripheral blood, sampled from a patient treated with radiotherapy plus ipilimumab. The receptors were gathered from a human donor with non-small cell lung cancer that progressed on radiotherapy plus ipilimumab. Some clones in this sample may be carry-over from other donors' samples.

The rearrangement links TRBV6-5 to TRBJ1-6; tentatively, D is TRBD1 (6 bases). V was clipped by 0 bases and J by 14 bases, with 14 bases between them. CDR1 and CDR2 (germline): MNHEY, SVGAGI. The CDR3 has 14 amino acids. CDR3 region: CASSYSSRGFTLHF. DNA of the CDR3: TGTGCCAGCAGTTACTCGTCTAGGGGGTTCACCCTCCACTTT.

This sequence joins TRBV5-1 and TRBJ1-1, with D possibly matching TRBD1 (6 bases). CDR3 length: 14 amino acids. CDR1 is SGHRS, CDR2 YFSETQ, per germline. V lost 0 bases to trimming and J lost 5 bases, with 11 bases between them. CDR3 amino acids: CASSLVQGLTEAFF. The CDR3 DNA sequence: TGCGCCAGCAGCTTGGTTCAGGGGTTGACTGAAGCTTTCTTT. The full variable domain, with the rest looked up from reference TRBV5-1 and TRBJ1-1, is KAGVTQTPRYLIKTRGQQVTLSCSPISGHRSVSWYQQTPGQGLQFLFEYFSETQRNKGNFPGRFSGRQFSNSRSEMNVSTLELGDSALYLCASSLVQGLTEAFFGQGTRLTVV.

DNA for the CDR3: TGTGCCAGCAGCGCACAGGGGTTGGGGAATTCACCCCTCCACTTT. Translating gives CASSAQGLGNSPLHF. This chain links TRBV7-9 with TRBJ1-6, with 7 positions matching TRBD1. This CDR3 has 15 amino acids. Germline trimming cut 5 bases from V and 7 bases from J; bases unmatched to any gene: 8. Germline V gene sequence: CDR1 SEHNR, CDR2 FQNEAQ (reference sequence).

V gene TRBV14 combines with J gene TRBJ2-7; D possibly corresponds to TRBD2 (6 bases). This CDR3 region has 12 residues. The V and J ends lost 4 bases and 9 bases respectively, with 13 bases between them. Germline values: CDR1 SGHDN, CDR2 FVKESK. CDR3 protein: CASSPVGGRQYF. In nucleotides, the CDR3 is TGTGCCAGCAGCCCCGTTGGGGGGAGGCAGTACTTC.

The chain uses TRBV7-9 and TRBJ2-1, with a weak D call TRBD1 (6 bases). Germline V CDR1 and CDR2: SEHNR, FQNEAQ (reference sequence). CDR3 length: 14 residues. V gave up 6 bases and J gave up 5 bases, with 14 bases separating them. DNA of the CDR3: TGTGCCAGCAGGACTACAGGGCTTGACAATGAGCAGTTCTTC. This encodes CASRTTGLDNEQFF.

The rearrangement uses TRBV18 and TRBJ1-5; weak D call: TRBD1 (6 bases). CDR3 length equals 13 residues. Germline CDR1 reads KGHSH; CDR2 reads LQKENI. The V and J ends lost 2 bases and 7 bases respectively, with 9 bases between them. CDR3 residues: CASSPKGEQPQHF. The CDR3 nucleotides are TGTGCCAGCTCACCAAAGGGGGAACAGCCCCAGCATTTT.

The chain is built from TRBV6-5 and TRBJ1-3; D unclear. Between the trimmed V and J ends, which lost 6 bases and 0 bases, there was a span of 9 bases. The CDR3 runs to 14 residues. Germline loops: CDR1 MNHEY, CDR2 SVGAGI. CDR3 region: CASRQQLSGNTIYF. For the CDR3, the DNA is TGTGCCAGCAGACAGCAACTCTCTGGAAACACCATATATTTT.

V and J are TRBV28 and TRBJ2-1; D is possibly TRBD2 (6 bases). V shed 3 bases and J shed 5 bases, with 17 bases lying between them. The germline gives CDR1 MDHEN, CDR2 SYDVKM. The CDR3 is 16 amino acids. This CDR3 reads CASSFWGTGSHNEQFF. Written as DNA, the CDR3 is TGTGCCAGCAGTTTTTGGGGGACCGGGAGCCACAATGAGCAGTTCTTC. Complete variable domain (other parts from reference TRBV28 and TRBJ2-1): DVKVTQSSRYLVKRTGEKVFLECVQDMDHENMFWYRQDPGLGLRLIYFSYDVKMKEKGDIPEGYSVSREKKERFSLILESASTNQTSMYLCASSFWGTGSHNEQFFGPGTRLTVL.

The chain couples TRBV9 to TRBJ2-2; D is possibly TRBD1 (6 bases). The CDR3 has 22 residues. The V and J ends lost 3 bases and 0 bases respectively, with 30 bases between them. Germline V CDR1 and CDR2: SGDLS, YYNGEE. DNA for the CDR3: TGTGCCAGCAGCGCCCCCTCTCGGACAGTCCTACCTTATCACGCGAACACCGGGGAGCTGTTTTTT. Amino acid sequence: CASSAPSRTVLPYHANTGELFF.

This sequence joins TRBV6-1 and TRBJ2-5, with TRBD1 matching over 9 bases. The J call may be in error: the DNA end matches TRBJ2-7 better. The V gene's germline CDR1 is MNHNS and CDR2 SASEGT. CDR3 length equals 15 residues. This chain's CDR3 is CASSEGQGIAYEQYF. In DNA, the CDR3 is TGTGCCAGCAGTGAGGGACAGGGAATCGCCTACGAGCAGTACTTC.